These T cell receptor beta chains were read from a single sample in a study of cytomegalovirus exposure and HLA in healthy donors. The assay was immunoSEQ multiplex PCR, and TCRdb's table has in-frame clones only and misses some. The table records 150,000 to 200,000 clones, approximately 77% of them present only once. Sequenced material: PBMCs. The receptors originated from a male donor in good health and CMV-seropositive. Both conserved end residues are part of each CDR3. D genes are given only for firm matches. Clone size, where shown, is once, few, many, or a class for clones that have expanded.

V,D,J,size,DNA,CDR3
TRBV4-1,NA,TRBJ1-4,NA,TGCGCCAGCAGCCAAGATCTGACAACAGGGCGCGAAAAACTGTTTTTT,CASSQDLTTGREKLFF
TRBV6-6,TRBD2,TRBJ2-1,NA,TGTGCCAGCAGTTACGGCCTAGCGGGGGGGGGTGAGCAGTTCTTC,CASSYGLAGGGEQFF
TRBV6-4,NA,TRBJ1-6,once,TGTGCCAGCAGGGGTCGGAAGACAGGCAATTCACCCCTCCACTTT,CASRGRKTGNSPLHF
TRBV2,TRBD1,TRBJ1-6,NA,TGTGCCAGTGGGACAGATTATAATTCACCCCTCCACTTT,CASGTDYNSPLHF
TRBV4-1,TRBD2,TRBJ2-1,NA,TGCGCCAGCAGCCATTTGGTAGCGGGGAGCTCCTACAATGAGCAGTTCTTC,CASSHLVAGSSYNEQFF
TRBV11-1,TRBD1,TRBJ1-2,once,TGTGCCAGCAGCCGGCCGGGACAGGGTAACTATGGCTACACCTTC,CASSRPGQGNYGYTF
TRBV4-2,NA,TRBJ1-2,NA,TGTGCCAGCAGCCAAGATAGGGGGGGGCAGGGCTACACCTTC,CASSQDRGGQGYTF
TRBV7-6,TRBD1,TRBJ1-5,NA,TGTGCCAGCAGCGCGGGGACAGGGGGCGTTGGTAAAAGTCAGCCCCAGCATTTT,CASSAGTGGVGKSQPQHF
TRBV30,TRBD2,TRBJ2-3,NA,TGTGCCTTCCTCGGTAGCGGGGGGGCAGGTACGCAGTATTTT,CAFLGSGGAGTQYF
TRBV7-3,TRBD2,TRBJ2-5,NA,TGTGCCAGCAGTTTTAGCGGGGGAGGTGAGACCCAGTACTTC,CASSFSGGGETQYF
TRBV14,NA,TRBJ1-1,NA,TGTGCCAGCAGCCAATTCGGAGGGCGGAACACTGAAGCTTTCTTT,CASSQFGGRNTEAFF
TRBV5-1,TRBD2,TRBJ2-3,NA,TGCGCCAGCAGCATTAGCGGGGGGTTTAGCACAGATACGCAGTATTTT,CASSISGGFSTDTQYF
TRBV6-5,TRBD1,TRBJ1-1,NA,TGTGCCAGCAGTGCCGACAGGGCCAGGAACACTGAAGCTTTCTTT,CASSADRARNTEAFF
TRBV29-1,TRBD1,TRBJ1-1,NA,TGCAGCGTTGTGGGGACAGGAGGGGCGAACACTGAAGCTTTCTTT,CSVVGTGGANTEAFF